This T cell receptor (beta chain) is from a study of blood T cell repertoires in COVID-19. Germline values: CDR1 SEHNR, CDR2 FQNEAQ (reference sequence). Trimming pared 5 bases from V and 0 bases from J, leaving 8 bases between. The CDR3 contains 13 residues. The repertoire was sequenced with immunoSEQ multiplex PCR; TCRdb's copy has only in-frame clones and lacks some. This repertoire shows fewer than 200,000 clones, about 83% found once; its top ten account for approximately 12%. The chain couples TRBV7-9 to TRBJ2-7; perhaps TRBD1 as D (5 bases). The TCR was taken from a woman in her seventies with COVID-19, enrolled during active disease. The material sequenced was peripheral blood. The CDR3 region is CASSPRASYEQYF. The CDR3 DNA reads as TGTGCCAGCAGCCCCAGGGCCTCCTACGAGCAGTACTTC.